This passage covers 2 T cell receptor beta chains from one sample sequenced in a study of vaccination and CD4 T cells after COVID-19. Treatment indicated: roughly 11-day PBMC culture with coronavirus spike peptide pools or control peptides (ViraFEST assay). Sequencing of the DNA from cultured CD4+ T cells was carried out with the Oncomine TCR Beta short-read assay. Via MiXCR, TCRdb re-called the PCR reads, giving one row per CDR3 protein. Found here are some 20,000 distinct CDR3 sequences, 35% to 50% of them singletons; the top ten hold just under 9%. The antigens these receptors bind are not known. This specimen consisted of CD4+ T cells from blood, cultured in vitro, obtained after SARS-CoV-2 vaccination. These receptor sequences come from a human donor who had recovered from COVID-19.

Only a few counts were recorded for this clonotype. This chain joins TRBV6-1 and TRBJ1-1; D is unresolved. V lost 6 bases, J lost 3 bases, and 11 bases lay in between. The CDR3 is made up of 13 amino acids. Germline V gene sequence: CDR1 MNHNS, CDR2 SASEGT. The CDR3 spells CASRGSYDTEAFF. DNA of the CDR3: TGTGCCAGCAGAGGGTCGTACGACACTGAAGCTTTCTTT.

This chain connects TRBV5-6 to TRBJ1-6, with 7 positions matching TRBD1. The CDR3 length is 17 residues. Germline V lookup: CDR1 SGHDT, CDR2 YYEEEE. With 6 bases clipped from V and 10 bases from J, the junction kept 19 bases outside the gene matches. For the CDR3, the DNA is TGTGCCAGCACCCATTCGACAGGGAGGGATGGAAGCTCACCCCTCCACTTT. The encoded protein is CASTHSTGRDGSSPLHF.